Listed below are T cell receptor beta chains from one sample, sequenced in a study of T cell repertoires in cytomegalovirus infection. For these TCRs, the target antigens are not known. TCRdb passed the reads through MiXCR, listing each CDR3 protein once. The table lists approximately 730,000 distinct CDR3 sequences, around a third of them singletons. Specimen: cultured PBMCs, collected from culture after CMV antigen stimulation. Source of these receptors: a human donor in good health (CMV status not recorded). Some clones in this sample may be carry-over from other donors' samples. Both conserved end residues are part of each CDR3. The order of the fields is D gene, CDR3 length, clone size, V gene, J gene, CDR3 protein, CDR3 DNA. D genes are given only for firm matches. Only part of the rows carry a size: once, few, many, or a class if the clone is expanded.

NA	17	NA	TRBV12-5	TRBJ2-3	CASGLGAVGSGQDTQYF	TGTGCTAGTGGTTTGGGGGCTGTCGGGTCAGGGCAAGATACGCAGTATTTT
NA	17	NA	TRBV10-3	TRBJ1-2	CAISDTAGAGAIGGYTF	TGTGCCATCAGTGACACCGCCGGGGCAGGGGCTATCGGTGGCTACACCTTC
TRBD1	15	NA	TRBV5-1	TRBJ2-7	CASSTRPGQFYEQYF	TGCGCCAGCAGCACCCGCCCGGGACAGTTCTACGAGCAGTACTTC
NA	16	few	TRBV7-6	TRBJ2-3	CASSSSPDAYTDTQYF	TGTGCCAGCAGCTCCTCCCCGGACGCATACACAGATACGCAGTATTTT
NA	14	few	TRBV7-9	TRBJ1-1	CASTGRRLGTEAFF	TGTGCCAGCACCGGACGGCGTTTGGGCACTGAAGCTTTCTTT
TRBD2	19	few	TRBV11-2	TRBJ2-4	CASSLGFGLAGGIKNIQYF	TGTGCCAGCAGCTTAGGGTTTGGACTAGCGGGGGGAATTAAAAACATTCAGTACTTC
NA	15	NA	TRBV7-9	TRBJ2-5	CASSLARGRVETQYF	TGTGCCAGCAGCTTAGCGCGGGGCAGGGTGGAGACCCAGTACTTC
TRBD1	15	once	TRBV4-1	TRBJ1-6	CASRQPGQGNSPLHF	TGCGCCAGCAGGCAACCGGGACAGGGGAATTCACCCCTCCACTTT
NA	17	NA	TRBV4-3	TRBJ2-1	CASSQDGPRSGGNEQFF	TGCGCCAGCAGCCAAGATGGCCCCCGGAGTGGGGGCAATGAGCAGTTCTTC
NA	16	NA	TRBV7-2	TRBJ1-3	CASSPDSASSGNTIYF	TGTGCCAGCAGCCCCGATAGTGCGAGCTCTGGAAACACCATATATTTT
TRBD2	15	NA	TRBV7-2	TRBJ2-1	CASSSKRENYNEQFF	TGTGCCAGCAGTTCAAAGCGGGAGAATTACAATGAGCAGTTCTTC
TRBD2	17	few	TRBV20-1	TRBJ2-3	CSAQRILAGGEGDTQYF	TGCAGTGCGCAGAGGATCCTAGCGGGAGGGGAAGGAGATACGCAGTATTTT
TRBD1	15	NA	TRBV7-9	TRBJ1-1	CASSFAYLEGQGAFF	TGTGCCAGCAGCTTTGCCTATTTAGAAGGACAGGGAGCTTTCTTT
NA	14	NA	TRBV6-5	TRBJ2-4	CASTGKGYKNIQYF	TGTGCCAGCACGGGGAAGGGCTACAAAAACATTCAGTACTTC
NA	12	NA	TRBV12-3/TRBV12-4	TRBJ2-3	CASTRTPGTQYF	TGTGCCAGCACGAGGACTCCCGGCACGCAGTATTTT
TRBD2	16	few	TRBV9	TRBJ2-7	CASSPEGAAGPYEQYF	TGTGCCAGCAGCCCCGAGGGAGCAGCGGGGCCCTACGAGCAGTACTTC
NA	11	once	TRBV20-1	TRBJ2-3	CSAPDADTQYF	TGCAGTGCCCCGGATGCAGATACGCAGTATTTT
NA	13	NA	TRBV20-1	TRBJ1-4	CSAGPLTNEKLFF	TGCAGTGCCGGGCCTCTCACTAATGAAAAACTGTTTTTT
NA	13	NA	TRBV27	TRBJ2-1	CASSFPGALEQFF	TGTGCCAGCAGTTTTCCCGGGGCCCTTGAGCAGTTCTTC
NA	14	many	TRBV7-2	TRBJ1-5	CASRGTDSNQPQHF	TGTGCCAGCCGGGGGACGGATAGCAATCAGCCCCAGCATTTT
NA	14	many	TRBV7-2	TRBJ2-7	CASSLWDNTYEQYF	TGTGCCAGCAGCTTGTGGGACAATACCTACGAGCAGTACTTC
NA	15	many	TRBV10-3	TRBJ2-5	CAISVSTGGAETQYF	TGTGCCATCAGTGTCTCGACGGGGGGCGCAGAGACCCAGTACTTC